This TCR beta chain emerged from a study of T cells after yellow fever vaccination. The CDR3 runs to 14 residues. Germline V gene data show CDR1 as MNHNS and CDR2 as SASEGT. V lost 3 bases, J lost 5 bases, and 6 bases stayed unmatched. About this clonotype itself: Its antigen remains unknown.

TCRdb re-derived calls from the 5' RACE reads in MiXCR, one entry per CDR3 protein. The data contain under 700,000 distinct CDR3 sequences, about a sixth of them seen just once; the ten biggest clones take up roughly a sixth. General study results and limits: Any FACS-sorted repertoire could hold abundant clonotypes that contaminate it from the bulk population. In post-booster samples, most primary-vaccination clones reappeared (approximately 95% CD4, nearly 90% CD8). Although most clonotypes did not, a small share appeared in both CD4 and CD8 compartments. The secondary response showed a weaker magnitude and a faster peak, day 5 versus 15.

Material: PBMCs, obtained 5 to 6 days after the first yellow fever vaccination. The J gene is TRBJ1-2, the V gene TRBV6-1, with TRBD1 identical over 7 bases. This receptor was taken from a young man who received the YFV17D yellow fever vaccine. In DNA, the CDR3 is TGTGCCAGCAGTGACGGGACAGAGTTATATGGCTACACCTTC. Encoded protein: CASSDGTELYGYTF.